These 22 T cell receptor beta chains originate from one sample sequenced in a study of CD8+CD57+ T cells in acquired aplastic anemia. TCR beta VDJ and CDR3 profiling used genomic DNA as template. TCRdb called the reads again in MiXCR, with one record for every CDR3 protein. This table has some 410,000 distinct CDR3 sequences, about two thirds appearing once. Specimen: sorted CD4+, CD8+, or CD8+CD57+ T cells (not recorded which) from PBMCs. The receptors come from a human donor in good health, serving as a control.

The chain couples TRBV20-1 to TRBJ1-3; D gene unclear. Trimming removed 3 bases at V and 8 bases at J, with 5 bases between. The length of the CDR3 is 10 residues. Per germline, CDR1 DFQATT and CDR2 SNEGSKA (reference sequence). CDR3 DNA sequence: TGCAGTGCTAGCGGAGACACCATATATTTT. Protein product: CSASGDTIYF.

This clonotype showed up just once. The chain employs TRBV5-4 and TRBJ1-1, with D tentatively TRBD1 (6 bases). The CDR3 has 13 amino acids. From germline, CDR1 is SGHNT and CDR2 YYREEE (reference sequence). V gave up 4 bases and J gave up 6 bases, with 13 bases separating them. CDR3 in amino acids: CASSNRQVAEAFF. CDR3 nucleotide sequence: TGTGCCAGCAGCAACAGACAGGTAGCTGAAGCTTTCTTT.

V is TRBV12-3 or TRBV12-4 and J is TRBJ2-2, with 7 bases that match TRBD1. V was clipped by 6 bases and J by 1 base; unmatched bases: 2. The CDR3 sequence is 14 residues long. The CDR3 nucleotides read TGTGCCAGCAGGTGGACAGGGAACACCGGGGAGCTGTTTTTT. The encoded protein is CASRWTGNTGELFF.

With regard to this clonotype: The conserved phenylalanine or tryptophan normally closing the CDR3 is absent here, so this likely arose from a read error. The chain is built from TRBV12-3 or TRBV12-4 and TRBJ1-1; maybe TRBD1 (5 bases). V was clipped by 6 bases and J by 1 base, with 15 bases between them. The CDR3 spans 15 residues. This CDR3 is CASSLIRTQNTEAFL. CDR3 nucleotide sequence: TGTGCCAGCAGCCTTATAAGGACACAGAACACTGAAGCTTTCCTT.

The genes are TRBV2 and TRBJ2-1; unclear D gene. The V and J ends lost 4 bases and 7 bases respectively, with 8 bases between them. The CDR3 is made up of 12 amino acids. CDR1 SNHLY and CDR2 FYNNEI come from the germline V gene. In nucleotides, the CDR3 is TGTGCCAGCAGTGCCACGTGGAATGAGCAGTTCTTC. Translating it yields CASSATWNEQFF.

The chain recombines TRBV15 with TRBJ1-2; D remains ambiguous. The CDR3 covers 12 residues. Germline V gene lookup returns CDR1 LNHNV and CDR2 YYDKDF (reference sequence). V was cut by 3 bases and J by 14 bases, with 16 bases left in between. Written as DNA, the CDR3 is TGTGCCACCAGCAGGGGTCATTTCGTCAAGACCTTC. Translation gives CATSRGHFVKTF.

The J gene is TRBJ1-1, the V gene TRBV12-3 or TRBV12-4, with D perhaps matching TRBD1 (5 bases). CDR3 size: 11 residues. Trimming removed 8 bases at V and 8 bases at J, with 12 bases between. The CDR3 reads CASLRGREAFF. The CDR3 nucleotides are TGTGCCAGCCTAAGGGGCAGGGAAGCTTTCTTT.

In nucleotides, the CDR3 is TGTGCCAGCAGCCGGGACAGGGGGCATTCACCCCTCCACTTT. Translating it yields CASSRDRGHSPLHF. The chain has TRBV9 and TRBJ1-6; 12 nucleotides match TRBD1. The CDR3 length is 14 residues. Per the germline V gene, CDR1 is SGDLS and CDR2 is YYNGEE. V trimming: 4 bases; J trimming: 8 bases; junction bases outside the gene matches: 1.

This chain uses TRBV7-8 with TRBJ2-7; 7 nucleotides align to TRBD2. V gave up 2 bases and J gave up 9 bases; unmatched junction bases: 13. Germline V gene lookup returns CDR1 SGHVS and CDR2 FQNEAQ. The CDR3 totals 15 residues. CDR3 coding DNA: TGTGCCAGCAGCTTAAATGGCGGGGGACCCTATGCGCAGTACTTC. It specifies CASSLNGGGPYAQYF.

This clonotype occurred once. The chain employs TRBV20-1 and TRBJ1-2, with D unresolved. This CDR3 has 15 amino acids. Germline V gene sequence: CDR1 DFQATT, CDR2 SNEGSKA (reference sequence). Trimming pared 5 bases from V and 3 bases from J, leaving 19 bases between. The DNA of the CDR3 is TGCAGTGCTCCACCCGGAGGTACGCAGTACTATGGCTACACCTTC. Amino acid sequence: CSAPPGGTQYYGYTF.

The CDR3 sequence is CASRGFSSYEQYF. The CDR3 coding sequence is TGTGCCAGTAGGGGATTTAGCTCCTACGAGCAGTACTTC. The chain links TRBV19 to TRBJ2-7; D is uncertain. Germline V gene data show CDR1 as LNHDA and CDR2 as SQIVND (reference sequence). V was cut by 6 bases and J by 0 bases, with 9 bases left in between. The CDR3 contains 13 residues.

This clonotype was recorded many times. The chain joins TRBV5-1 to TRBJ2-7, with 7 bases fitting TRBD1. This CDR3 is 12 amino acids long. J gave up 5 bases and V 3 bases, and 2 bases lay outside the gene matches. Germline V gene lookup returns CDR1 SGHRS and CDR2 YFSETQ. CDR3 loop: CASSYQGDEQYF. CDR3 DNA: TGCGCCAGCAGCTACCAGGGGGACGAGCAGTACTTC.

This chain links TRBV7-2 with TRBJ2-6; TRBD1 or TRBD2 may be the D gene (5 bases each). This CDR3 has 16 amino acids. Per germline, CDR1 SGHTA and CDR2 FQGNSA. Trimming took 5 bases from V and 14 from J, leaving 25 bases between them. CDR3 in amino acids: CASSRVAGRGSPLLTF. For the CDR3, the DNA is TGTGCCAGCAGCCGAGTGGCAGGGAGAGGTTCACCCCTCCTGACTTTC.

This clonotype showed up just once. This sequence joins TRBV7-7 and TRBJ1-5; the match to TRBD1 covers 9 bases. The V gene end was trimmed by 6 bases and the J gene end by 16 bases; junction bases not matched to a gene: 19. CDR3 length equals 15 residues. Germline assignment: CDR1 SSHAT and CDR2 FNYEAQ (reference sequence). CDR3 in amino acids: CASSASGQGFNPSHF. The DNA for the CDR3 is TGTGCCAGCAGTGCGTCGGGACAGGGATTCAACCCCAGCCATTTT.

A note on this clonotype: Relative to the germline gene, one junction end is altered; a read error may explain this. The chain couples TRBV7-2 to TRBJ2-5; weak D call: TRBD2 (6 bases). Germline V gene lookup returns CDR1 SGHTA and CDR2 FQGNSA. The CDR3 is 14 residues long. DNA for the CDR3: TGTGCCAGCAGCCTAGCGCGGGCCGCCTGCTCTCATTACTTC. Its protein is CASSLARAACSHYF.

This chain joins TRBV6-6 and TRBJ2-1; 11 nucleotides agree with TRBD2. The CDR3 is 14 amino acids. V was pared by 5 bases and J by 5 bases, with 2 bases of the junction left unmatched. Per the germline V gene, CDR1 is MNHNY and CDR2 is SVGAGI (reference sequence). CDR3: CASSPGLADNEQFF. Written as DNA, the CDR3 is TGTGCCAGCAGTCCGGGACTAGCGGACAATGAGCAGTTCTTC.

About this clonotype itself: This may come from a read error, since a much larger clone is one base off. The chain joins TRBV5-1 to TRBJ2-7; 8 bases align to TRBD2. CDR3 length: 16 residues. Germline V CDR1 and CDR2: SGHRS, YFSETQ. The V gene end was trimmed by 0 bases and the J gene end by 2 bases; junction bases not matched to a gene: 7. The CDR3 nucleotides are TGCGCCAGCAGCTTGGTTTTTACGGGAGGGACCTACGAGCAGTACTTC. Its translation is CASSLVFTGGTYEQYF.

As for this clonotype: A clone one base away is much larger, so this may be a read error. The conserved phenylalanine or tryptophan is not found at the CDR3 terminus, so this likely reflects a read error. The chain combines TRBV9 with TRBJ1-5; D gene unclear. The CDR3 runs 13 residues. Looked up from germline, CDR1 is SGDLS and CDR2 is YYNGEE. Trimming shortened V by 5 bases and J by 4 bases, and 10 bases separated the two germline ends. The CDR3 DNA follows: TGTGCCAGCAGTTTTTCGGGTAATCAGCCCCAGCATCTT. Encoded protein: CASSFSGNQPQHL.

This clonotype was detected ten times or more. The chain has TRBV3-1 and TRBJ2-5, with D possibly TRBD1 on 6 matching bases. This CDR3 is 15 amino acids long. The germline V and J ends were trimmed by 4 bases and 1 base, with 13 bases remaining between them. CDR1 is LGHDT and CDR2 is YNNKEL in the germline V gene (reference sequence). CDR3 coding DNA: TGTGCCAGCAGCCCCAGGGGATCGGGCCAAGAGACCCAGTACTTC. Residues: CASSPRGSGQETQYF.

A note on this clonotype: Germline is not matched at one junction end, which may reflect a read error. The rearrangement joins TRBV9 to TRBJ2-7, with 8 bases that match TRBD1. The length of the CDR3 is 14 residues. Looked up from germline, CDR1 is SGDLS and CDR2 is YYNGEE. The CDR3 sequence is CASSGGPRGRGANF. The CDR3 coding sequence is TGTGCCAGCAGCGGAGGCCCCAGGGGGCGCGGGGCTAACTTC.

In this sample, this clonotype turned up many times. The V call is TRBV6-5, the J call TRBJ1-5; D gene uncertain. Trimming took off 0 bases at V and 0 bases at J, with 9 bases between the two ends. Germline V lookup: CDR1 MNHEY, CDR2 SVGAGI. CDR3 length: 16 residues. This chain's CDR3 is CASSYSRTHSNQPQHF. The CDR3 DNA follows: TGTGCCAGCAGTTACTCAAGGACCCATAGCAATCAGCCCCAGCATTTT.

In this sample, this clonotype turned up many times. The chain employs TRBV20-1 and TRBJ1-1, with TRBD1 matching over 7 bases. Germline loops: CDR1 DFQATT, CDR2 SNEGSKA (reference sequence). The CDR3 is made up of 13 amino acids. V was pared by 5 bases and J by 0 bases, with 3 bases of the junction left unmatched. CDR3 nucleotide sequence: TGCAGTGCTGGGACAGCAATGAACACTGAAGCTTTCTTT. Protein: CSAGTAMNTEAFF.